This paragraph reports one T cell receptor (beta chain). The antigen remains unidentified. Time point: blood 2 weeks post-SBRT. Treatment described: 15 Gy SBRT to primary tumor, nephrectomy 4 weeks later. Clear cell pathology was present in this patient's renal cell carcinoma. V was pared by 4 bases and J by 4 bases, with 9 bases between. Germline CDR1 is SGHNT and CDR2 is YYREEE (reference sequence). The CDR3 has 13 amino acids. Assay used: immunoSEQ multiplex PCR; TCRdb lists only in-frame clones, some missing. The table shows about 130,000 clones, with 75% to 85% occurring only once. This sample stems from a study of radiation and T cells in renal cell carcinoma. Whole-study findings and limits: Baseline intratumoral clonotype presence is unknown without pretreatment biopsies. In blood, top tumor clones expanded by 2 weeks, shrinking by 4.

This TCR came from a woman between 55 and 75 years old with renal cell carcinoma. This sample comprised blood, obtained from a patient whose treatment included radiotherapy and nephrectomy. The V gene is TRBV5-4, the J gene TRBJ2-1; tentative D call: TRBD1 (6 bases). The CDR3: CASSTQGYNEQFF. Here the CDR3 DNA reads TGTGCCAGCAGCACCCAGGGGTACAATGAGCAGTTCTTC. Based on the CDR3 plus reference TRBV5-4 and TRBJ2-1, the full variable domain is ETGVTQSPTHLIKTRGQQVTLRCSSQSGHNTVSWYQQALGQGPQFIFQYYREEENGRGNFPPRFSGLQFPNYSSELNVNALELDDSALYLCASSTQGYNEQFFGPGTRLTVL.